This is a list of T cell receptor beta chains from one sample in a study of shared clonotypes between healthy human individuals. Measured with immunoSEQ multiplex PCR; TCRdb has only the in-frame clones, and not every one. The sample includes around 980,000 clones, 75% to 85% of them seen just once. The sequenced material came from memory CD4+ T cells from PBMCs. All receptors derive from a young man in good health. Some clones in this sample may be carry-over from other donors' samples. Each CDR3 is given with its conserved first and last residue. A D gene is named only where the DNA matches it firmly.

J: TRBJ1-2
D: TRBD1
V: TRBV18
CDR3: CASSLQTGANYGYTF

J: TRBJ2-3
D: -
V: TRBV4-1
CDR3: CASSPRDSRAQYF

J: TRBJ1-5
D: -
V: TRBV19
CDR3: CASSAPPGTRLQPQHF

J: TRBJ2-7
D: TRBD1
V: TRBV10-1
CDR3: CANPDREGLQTGEQYF

J: TRBJ1-1
D: TRBD1
V: TRBV30
CDR3: CAWSDRGATEAFF

J: TRBJ2-7
D: -
V: TRBV7-9
CDR3: CASSLATSPYEQYF

J: TRBJ2-7
D: TRBD2
V: TRBV11-2
CDR3: CASSPLAGWGEQYF

J: TRBJ2-2
D: -
V: TRBV10-2
CDR3: CASSDRGAAGELFF

J: TRBJ1-5
D: -
V: TRBV19
CDR3: CASSSRQENQPQHF

J: TRBJ2-7
D: -
V: TRBV25-1
CDR3: CASSDGSGTPSSYEQYF

J: TRBJ2-1
D: -
V: TRBV4-1
CDR3: CASSQEEGRYNEQFF

J: TRBJ1-2
D: -
V: TRBV19
CDR3: CASSITGHGYTF

J: TRBJ2-7
D: -
V: TRBV28
CDR3: CASSTDSYEQYF

J: TRBJ1-2
D: -
V: TRBV10-3
CDR3: CAISPERQAPRYGYTF

J: TRBJ1-2
D: -
V: TRBV19
CDR3: CATGRLNSGYTF

J: TRBJ2-1
D: -
V: TRBV18
CDR3: CASYPDRHNEQFF

J: TRBJ1-1
D: -
V: TRBV15
CDR3: CATSRGGTGNTEAFF

J: TRBJ1-3
D: TRBD1
V: TRBV5-1
CDR3: CASSNSGGSSGNTIYF

J: TRBJ2-5
D: TRBD2
V: TRBV4-2
CDR3: CASSQSLSGGGEETQYF

J: TRBJ1-2
D: TRBD1
V: TRBV28
CDR3: CASRRPGQGYYGYTF

J: TRBJ2-7
D: -
V: TRBV18
CDR3: CASSGIVGERSEQYF

J: TRBJ2-5
D: TRBD2
V: TRBV4-1
CDR3: CASSQGTSDQGSETQYF

J: TRBJ2-6
D: -
V: TRBV7-2
CDR3: CASSSSGANVLTF

J: TRBJ2-1
D: -
V: TRBV28
CDR3: CASSFSGTRAFF

J: TRBJ2-2
D: -
V: TRBV11-2
CDR3: CASSLDVGVRALFF

J: TRBJ2-3
D: TRBD1
V: TRBV28
CDR3: CASSSTGADTQYF

J: TRBJ2-3
D: TRBD2
V: TRBV6-1
CDR3: CASRGLADPTDTQYF

J: TRBJ1-5
D: -
V: TRBV5-1
CDR3: CASSLGENQPQHF

J: TRBJ2-6
D: -
V: TRBV5-6
CDR3: CASSPMGGGRSGANVLTF

J: TRBJ2-4
D: -
V: TRBV29-1
CDR3: CSVFSVKAKNIQYF

J: TRBJ2-2
D: TRBD2
V: TRBV5-1
CDR3: CASSFRSGRGTTGELFF

J: TRBJ1-4
D: -
V: TRBV28
CDR3: CASSSYGRTNEKLFF

J: TRBJ2-5
D: -
V: TRBV27
CDR3: CAIPGQGASWETQYF

J: TRBJ2-2
D: -
V: TRBV25-1
CDR3: CASSVSSRRQGYTGELFF

J: TRBJ2-1
D: -
V: TRBV6-6
CDR3: CASSHNEQFF